A single sample gave rise to the 5 T cell receptor beta chains below, sequenced in a study of blood T cell repertoires in COVID-19. The data were produced by immunoSEQ multiplex PCR, yet TCRdb's version contains in-frame clones alone and is incomplete. Of some 65,000 clones in the sample, under 95% were seen once. Sequencing was performed on peripheral blood. All receptors come from a man aged 70-80 years with active COVID-19.

This clone was detected a few times. The chain has TRBV11-2 and TRBJ1-6; tentative D call: TRBD1 (6 bases). Germline CDR1 reads SGHAT; CDR2 reads FQNNGV. This CDR3 spans 15 amino acids. Between the trimmed V and J ends, which lost 0 bases and 7 bases, there was a span of 10 bases. The CDR3 region has the DNA TGTGCCAGCAGCTTAGAGCGCAGGGGCAATTCACCCCTCCACTTT. It codes for CASSLERRGNSPLHF.

The chain combines TRBV10-1 with TRBJ2-6, with TRBD2 as a possible D gene (6 bases). Between the trimmed V and J ends, which lost 4 bases and 0 bases, there was a span of 13 bases. CDR1 WNHNN and CDR2 SYGVQD come from the germline V gene (reference sequence). This CDR3 contains 17 residues. In DNA, the CDR3 is TGCGCCAGCAGTGCCGGAGAAGCGGGCTCTGGGGCCAACGTCCTGACTTTC. Its protein product is CASSAGEAGSGANVLTF.

The chain links TRBV3-1 (or the pseudogene TRBV3-2) to TRBJ2-5; 9 bases agree with TRBD1. Germline V CDR1 and CDR2: LGHDT, YNNKEL (reference sequence). V trimming: 2 bases; J trimming: 4 bases; junction bases outside the gene matches: 2. CDR3 length equals 14 residues. The CDR3 DNA reads as TGTGCCAGCAGCCAAAACAGGGGGCGAGAGACCCAGTACTTC. This gives the protein CASSQNRGRETQYF.

The chain has TRBV7-8 and TRBJ1-2, with 9 bases lining up with TRBD1. The CDR3 runs 16 residues. Germline V gene lookup returns CDR1 SGHVS and CDR2 FQNEAQ. Germline trimming cut 5 bases from V and 2 bases from J; bases unmatched to any gene: 9. CDR3 nucleotides: TGTGCCAGCAGCCCGTCCCCGGGACAGGGAAACTATGGCTACACCTTC. Its translation is CASSPSPGQGNYGYTF.

The rearrangement joins TRBV5-1 to TRBJ1-3; D is unclear. Germline CDR1 is SGHRS and CDR2 is YFSETQ. This CDR3 is 15 amino acids long. The germline V and J ends were trimmed by 1 base and 0 bases, with 8 bases remaining between them. The CDR3 DNA reads TGCGCCAGCAGCTTGACCGGTAACTCTGGAAACACCATATATTTT. This codes for CASSLTGNSGNTIYF.